The T cell receptor (beta chain) described here comes from a study of OX40 agonist ivuxolimab in advanced cancers. Study summary: In this cohort, patients received ivuxolimab, an agonistic anti-OX40 (CD134) antibody. Patients were infused with ivuxolimab every 2 weeks at 0.01 to 10 mg/kg. A mean age of roughly 60 years, range roughly 20 to 90, was recorded, and 80% to 90% were male. Study-level findings and limits: Patients with a partial response at 0.1-3.0 mg/kg had among the lowest clonal expansion.

The V gene lost 0 bases and the J gene lost 0 bases, with 9 bases spanning the gap. The CDR3 length is 15 residues. Germline V gene data show CDR1 as SQVTM and CDR2 as ANQGSEA. Note on this clone: Its antigen is as yet unknown.

Libraries were prepared by immunoSEQ multiplex PCR; TCRdb keeps only in-frame clonotypes and omits some of them. This sample yields fewer than 85,000 clones, of which roughly 90% are seen a single time; roughly a tenth belongs to the top ten. The sample in question was CD4+ or CD8+ T cells sorted from blood, obtained in a trial of the OX40 agonist ivuxolimab. The rearrangement joins TRBV29-1 to TRBJ2-1; D call uncertain. This receptor was identified in an adult with an advanced solid tumor such as melanoma, head and neck, liver or kidney cancer. The CDR3 DNA reads TGCAGCGTTGAAGATCCCCGGAGCTCCTACAATGAGCAGTTCTTC. Amino acid sequence: CSVEDPRSSYNEQFF.